Listed below are T cell receptor beta chains from one sample, sequenced in a study of cytomegalovirus exposure and HLA in healthy donors. Method: immunoSEQ multiplex PCR; TCRdb's copy keeps in-frame clones and lacks some. The sample consists of approximately 180,000 clones, roughly 86% of them appearing once. Input material: PBMCs. These receptors were obtained from a woman aged 18-35 years in good health and CMV-seronegative. The conserved cysteine and the conserved F or W are not part of the CDR3 here.

V gene	J gene	CDR3 protein
TRBV25-1	TRBJ2-2	ASSEYKTGNTGELF
TRBV2	TRBJ2-7	ASSLLDRGIGDEQY
TRBV10-3	TRBJ2-2	AIRILAGSGELF
TRBV5-4	TRBJ2-3	ASSPGASGGNTDTQY
TRBV28	TRBJ1-5	ASRIQGGNQPQH
TRBV11-2	TRBJ2-7	ASSLDLGTRGIAYEQY
TRBV5-1	TRBJ2-5	ASSLAFDSGETQY
TRBV18	TRBJ2-1	ASSPTRTGDNEQF
TRBV2	TRBJ2-7	ASGEYEQY
TRBV29-1	TRBJ2-1	SGTGAGGYNEQF
TRBV5-1	TRBJ2-1	ASSLGQVYNEQF
TRBV9	TRBJ1-4	ASSEQGASEKLF
TRBV4-1	TRBJ2-7	ASSQRSPGQGSEQY
TRBV11-3	TRBJ2-2	ASSYTTTGELF
TRBV27	TRBJ2-7	ASSWAEDSYEQY
TRBV6-4	TRBJ1-2	ASSLEAGNYGYT
TRBV7-9	TRBJ2-7	ASSQRDRPYEQY
TRBV7-9	TRBJ2-7	ASSSQGGAEQY
TRBV2	TRBJ1-1	ASRADSYTEAF
TRBV7-2	TRBJ2-6	ASSGSSGANVLT
TRBV19	TRBJ2-3	ASSYPPGLAGGRDTQY
TRBV7-9	TRBJ2-7	ASSLSTASYEQY
TRBV30	TRBJ1-2	ARRNRDTYGYT
TRBV7-8	TRBJ1-1	ASSSLETLTEAF
TRBV4-2	TRBJ2-3	ASSQDERSTDTQY
TRBV4-2	TRBJ2-7	ASSHQGTSGKYEQY
TRBV13	TRBJ2-3	ASSLGRWEGGTDTQY
TRBV7-2	TRBJ2-3	ASSLGPPLAGAITDTQY
TRBV12-5	TRBJ1-5	ASGLVQGILQDGQPQH
TRBV11-3	TRBJ1-1	ASSLDQGRVSMNTEAF
TRBV28	TRBJ2-7	ASSLWSGTYEQY
TRBV5-1	TRBJ2-1	ASSLGGTGVRSNEQF
TRBV7-8	TRBJ2-1	ASSPRTSGSGNEQF
TRBV5-6	TRBJ1-5	ASKSSRGNQPQH
TRBV7-9	TRBJ1-1	ASSHHGGRMNTEAF
TRBV5-4	TRBJ1-5	ASSPGTGANQPQH
TRBV5-1	TRBJ2-4	ASSKRSGTGGVSIQY
TRBV19	TRBJ1-2	ASSIDVSRGYYGYT
TRBV7-9	TRBJ1-2	ASSSSTGGGYGYT
TRBV5-1	TRBJ1-1	ASSLKAGTEAF
TRBV7-2	TRBJ1-2	ASSYVPGGGYT
TRBV19	TRBJ1-1	ASSGPGSMNTEAF
TRBV5-1	TRBJ2-7	ASSLGTGTYEQY
TRBV19	TRBJ1-4	ASRQGELANEKLF
TRBV27	-	ASTPPREGHYEQY
TRBV5-5	TRBJ2-7	ASSLALAGGPVYEQY